The 25 T cell receptor beta chains below were found in one sample sequenced in a study of beta chain features in type 1 diabetes. Since all of the isolated RNA was reverse transcribed, expressed TCRB transcripts were what got sequenced. Assay used: immunoSEQ multiplex PCR; TCRdb lists only in-frame clones, some missing. This sample carries some 500,000 clones, 10% to 12% of them seen once, and the ten largest clones take over 0.035%. The sequencing input was naive CD4+ T cells from blood. These receptors originate from a woman between 18 and 29 years old in good health.

The chain combines TRBV7-2 with TRBJ2-3, with 9 positions matching TRBD2. J gave up 10 bases and V 5 bases, and 16 bases lay outside the gene matches. The CDR3 runs 16 residues. Germline lookup yields CDR1 SGHTA and CDR2 FQGNSA. The CDR3 here is CASSAPRGGAMKAQYF. The CDR3, as DNA: TGTGCCAGCAGCGCTCCTCGCGGGGGGGCCATGAAGGCGCAGTATTTT. The full variable domain, with the rest looked up from reference TRBV7-2 and TRBJ2-3, is GAGVSQSPSNKVTEKGKDVELRCDPISGHTALYWYRQSLGQGLEFLIYFQGNSAPDKSGLPSDRFSAERTGGSVSTLTIQRTQQEDSAVYLCASSAPRGGAMKAQYFGPGTRLTVL.

The CDR3 spells CASIGRDNQPQHF. DNA of the CDR3: TGTGCCAGTATCGGCAGAGACAATCAGCCCCAGCATTTT. The chain combines TRBV19 with TRBJ1-5, with D uncertain. V shed 7 bases and J shed 3 bases, with 10 bases lying between them. The germline gives CDR1 LNHDA, CDR2 SQIVND (reference sequence). The CDR3 is made up of 13 amino acids.

This clone has only a few counts. This rearrangement joins TRBV21-1 to TRBJ2-1; the D call in the table, TRBD1, was not verified against the DNA. TRBV21-1 is a pseudogene. The CDR3 has 14 amino acids. CDR3 bases: TGTGCCAGCAGCGACAGAAGGGAAGCCGATGAGCAGTTCTTC. Translation gives CASSDRREADEQFF.

This clone showed up just a few times. The rearrangement uses TRBV29-1 and TRBJ1-2; D unclear. Germline CDR1 is SQVTM and CDR2 is ANQGSEA. This CDR3 has 13 amino acids. V was pared by 3 bases and J by 8 bases, with 16 bases between. CDR3 coding DNA: TGCAGCGTTGACTTTCCCAACCCGGGCGGCTACACCTTC. Translating it yields CSVDFPNPGGYTF.

There are a few counts of this clone. The V call is TRBV28, the J call TRBJ2-7; D is perhaps TRBD2 (5 bases). Per the germline V gene, CDR1 is MDHEN and CDR2 is SYDVKM. The CDR3 has 14 residues. Trimming removed 4 bases from V and 2 bases from J, with 12 bases in between. This CDR3 is CASSSPGSTYEQYV. CDR3 nucleotide sequence: TGTGCCAGCAGTTCCCCGGGAAGTACCTACGAGCAGTACGTC.

V usage is TRBV6-6 and J usage is TRBJ2-5; D not certain. CDR1 is MNHNY, CDR2 SVGAGI, per germline (reference sequence). The CDR3 is 11 amino acids. V was pared by 5 bases and J by 5 bases, with 6 bases between. Here the CDR3 reads CASSMWETQYF. CDR3 sequence (DNA): TGTGCCAGCAGTATGTGGGAGACCCAGTACTTC.

This clone was counted a few times. The rearrangement joins TRBV4-1 to TRBJ1-1; unclear D gene. Per the germline V gene, CDR1 is MGHRA and CDR2 is YSYEKL. The CDR3 spans 14 residues. The germline V and J ends were trimmed by 0 bases and 3 bases, with 8 bases remaining between them. The CDR3 loop is CASSQDRWDTEAFF. The CDR3 region has the DNA TGCGCCAGCAGCCAAGATAGGTGGGACACTGAAGCTTTCTTT.

The V and J genes are TRBV27 and TRBJ2-6; 11 nucleotides agree with TRBD2. Trimming took 3 bases from V and 0 from J; bases not matched to a gene: 10. The CDR3 covers 20 residues. Germline CDR1 MNHEY, CDR2 SMNVEV (reference sequence). The CDR3 DNA is TGTGCCAGCAGTTTTTTTAGCGGGAGGGCCCATCTCTCTGGGGCCAACGTCCTGACTTTC. Protein: CASSFFSGRAHLSGANVLTF.

Only a few counts were recorded for this clone. This sequence joins TRBV6-5 and TRBJ1-2, with 9 bases fitting TRBD1. The CDR3 covers 13 residues. V shed 0 bases, J shed 7 bases, and the junction held 0 bases outside the gene matches. Germline V CDR1 and CDR2: MNHEY, SVGAGI. CDR3 amino acids: CASSYSQGAGYTF. In nucleotides, the CDR3 is TGTGCCAGCAGTTACTCACAGGGGGCTGGCTACACCTTC.

This clone turned up a few times. V gene TRBV4-3 combines with J gene TRBJ2-7; 10 bases are a match to TRBD2. The CDR3 sequence is 16 residues long. Losses at the gene ends were 4 bases for V and 2 bases for J; bases not matched to a gene: 8. Germline V lookup: CDR1 LGHNA, CDR2 YSLEER. The CDR3 loop is CASSRQASGRAYEQYF. CDR3 sequence (DNA): TGCGCCAGCAGCCGCCAAGCAAGCGGGAGGGCCTACGAGCAGTACTTC.

The chain links TRBV5-1 to TRBJ2-2, with 9 bases lining up with TRBD1. The germline V gene encodes CDR1 SGHRS and CDR2 YFSETQ. The CDR3 is made up of 15 amino acids. The V gene end was trimmed by 4 bases and the J gene end by 4 bases; junction bases not matched to a gene: 5. For the CDR3, the DNA is TGCGCCAGCAGCCTCGGGACAGGGAGCACCGGGGAGCTGTTTTTT. It is translated as CASSLGTGSTGELFF.

This clone has a handful of counts. The chain carries TRBV27 and TRBJ1-4; maybe TRBD1 (6 bases). CDR1 is MNHEY, CDR2 SMNVEV, per germline (reference sequence). Trimming took 4 bases from V and 7 from J, leaving 13 bases between them. The CDR3 length is 14 residues. CDR3 sequence reads: CASSYRVWGEKLFF. CDR3 coding DNA: TGTGCCAGCAGTTACAGGGTTTGGGGTGAAAAACTGTTTTTT.

This chain joins TRBV9 and TRBJ2-1; 7 positions match TRBD2. Germline lookup yields CDR1 SGDLS and CDR2 YYNGEE. V lost 3 bases to trimming and J lost 0 bases; unmatched junction nucleotides: 6. This CDR3 contains 16 residues. CDR3 in DNA: TGTGCCAGCAGCGAAACTAGCGTTGCCTCCTACAATGAGCAGTTCTTC. Translated: CASSETSVASYNEQFF.

The chain is built from TRBV9 and TRBJ2-1, with D uncertain. With 4 bases removed from V and 0 bases from J, the gap between germline ends came to 11 bases. CDR3 length equals 15 residues. Germline CDR1 and CDR2: SGDLS and YYNGEE. CDR3 sequence: CASSPPGSSYNEQFF. In DNA, the CDR3 is TGTGCCAGCAGCCCACCCGGTTCCTCCTACAATGAGCAGTTCTTC.

The chain carries TRBV4-1 and TRBJ1-1, with 11 bases aligning to TRBD1. The CDR3 consists of 16 residues. V lost 4 bases, J lost 3 bases, and 7 bases stayed unmatched. CDR1 and CDR2 from the germline V gene are MGHRA and YSYEKL. The CDR3 sequence is CASSRGTGGSDTEAFF. The CDR3 region has the DNA TGCGCCAGCAGCCGGGGGACAGGGGGATCCGACACTGAAGCTTTCTTT.

This rearrangement joins TRBV7-2 to TRBJ2-4, with D perhaps matching TRBD1 or TRBD2 (5 bases each). The V gene's germline CDR1 is SGHTA and CDR2 FQGNSA. V dropped 0 bases and J dropped 0 bases, with 6 bases sitting between them. The CDR3 extends over 15 amino acids. DNA of the CDR3: TGTGCCAGCAGCTTAGCGGGGGTAGCCAAAAACATTCAGTACTTC. Its translation is CASSLAGVAKNIQYF.

This clone has just one count. The chain joins TRBV5-4 to TRBJ2-1; TRBD1 matches at 10 bases. V lost 5 bases, J lost 8 bases, and 10 bases stayed unmatched. This CDR3 contains 15 residues. Per the germline V gene, CDR1 is SGHNT and CDR2 is YYREEE (reference sequence). The CDR3 loop reads CASRIRQGARDEQFF. The CDR3 nucleotides are TGTGCCAGCAGGATTAGACAGGGGGCGCGGGATGAGCAGTTCTTC.

This chain connects TRBV9 to TRBJ2-2; TRBD1 matches 7 bases. Germline-derived CDR1 and CDR2 are SGDLS and YYNGEE. This CDR3 contains 15 residues. V shed 0 bases, J shed 5 bases, and the junction held 4 bases outside the gene matches. CDR3 amino acids: CASSVVGQKTGELFF. CDR3 DNA sequence: TGTGCCAGCAGCGTAGTGGGACAGAAAACCGGGGAGCTGTTTTTT.

This sequence joins TRBV28 and TRBJ2-2; D possibly corresponds to TRBD2 (5 bases). The CDR3 covers 16 residues. Germline assignment: CDR1 MDHEN and CDR2 SYDVKM. V lost 7 bases to trimming and J lost 1 base, with 16 bases between them. The CDR3: CASTRRATKNTGELFF. CDR3 DNA sequence: TGTGCCAGCACCCGGCGGGCTACAAAGAACACCGGGGAGCTGTTTTTT.

The chain carries TRBV20-1 and TRBJ1-2; no firm D call. The CDR3 has 11 residues. Trimming removed 4 bases from V and 7 bases from J, with 10 bases in between. Per germline, CDR1 DFQATT and CDR2 SNEGSKA (reference sequence). CDR3: CSAILTTGYTF. Here the CDR3 DNA reads TGCAGTGCTATCTTGACAACTGGCTACACCTTC.

This clone was seen only a few times. This chain connects TRBV18 to TRBJ2-4; no clear D. Trimming took off 1 base at V and 5 bases at J, with 9 bases between the two ends. The CDR3 spans 14 residues. CDR1 KGHSH and CDR2 LQKENI come from the germline V gene. The DNA for the CDR3 is TGTGCCAGCTCACCACGAAGGGATCAAAACATTCAGTACTTC. This sequence encodes CASSPRRDQNIQYF.

This clone showed up just a few times. The J gene is TRBJ2-7, the V gene TRBV10-3, with 7 bases matching TRBD1. The CDR3 spans 15 residues. Per germline, CDR1 ENHRY and CDR2 SYGVKD. After removal of 0 bases from V and 2 bases from J, the junction contained 4 bases not matched to a gene. CDR3 residues: CAISESTGQPYEQYF. In nucleotides, the CDR3 is TGTGCCATCAGTGAGTCGACAGGGCAGCCCTACGAGCAGTACTTC.

The chain employs TRBV29-1 and TRBJ2-3, with D possibly matching TRBD1 (5 bases). The CDR3 runs to 15 residues. Germline CDR1 reads SQVTM; CDR2 reads ANQGSEA. V was cut by 7 bases and J by 0 bases, with 17 bases left in between. The CDR3 loop is CSAQGATRSTDTQYF. The DNA for the CDR3 is TGCAGCGCCCAAGGGGCGACCCGGAGCACAGATACGCAGTATTTT.

The chain has TRBV4-2 and TRBJ2-5; D might be TRBD1 or TRBD2, each matching 5 bases. The CDR3 is 13 amino acids. Germline-derived CDR1 and CDR2 are LGHNA and YNFKEQ. With 2 bases removed from V and 4 bases from J, the gap between germline ends came to 8 bases. The CDR3, as DNA: TGTGCCAGCAGCCAACGGGGCGGAGAGACCCAGTACTTC. It specifies CASSQRGGETQYF.

CDR3 sequence (DNA): TGTGCCACCAGCAGAGCTTCGGTGACCAGATGGGAGACCCAGTACTTC. This sequence encodes CATSRASVTRWETQYF. This chain joins TRBV15 and TRBJ2-5; no definite D call. The CDR3 sequence is 16 residues long. Germline assignment: CDR1 LNHNV and CDR2 YYDKDF (reference sequence). V was clipped by 1 base and J by 5 bases, with 17 bases between them.